This T cell receptor beta chain was retrieved from a study of molecular identifiers for immune sequencing clone quantification. With respect to this clonotype: A much larger clone is a single base away; this may be a read error. This CDR3 fails to terminate in the conserved phenylalanine or tryptophan, so it likely reflects a read error.

Germline V lookup: CDR1 KGHDR, CDR2 SFDVKD. The V end was cut by 5 bases, the J end by 10 bases, with 14 bases between. The CDR3 extends over 13 amino acids. TCRdb re-derived calls from the PCR reads in MiXCR, one entry per CDR3 protein. The sample holds some 580,000 distinct CDR3 sequences; about 25% are singletons and the top ten take about 0.84%. This TCR derives from a human donor in good health. Some libraries in this study had Jurkat cell RNA spiked in. The chain carries TRBV24-1 and TRBJ2-1; D remains unclear. Sequences were obtained from naive CD8+ T cells from blood, with Jurkat cell RNA spiked in. The subset denotes: FACS-sorted CD8+CD4-CCR7+CD45RA+ naive T cells. CDR3 loop: CATSVMGSTEQFL. CDR3 bases: TGTGCCACCAGTGTCATGGGATCCACAGAGCAGTTCCTC.